This T cell receptor (beta chain) was sequenced for a study of beta chain features in type 1 diabetes. What was sequenced were expressed TCRB transcripts, since all of the isolated RNA had been reverse transcribed. Data came from immunoSEQ multiplex PCR; TCRdb stores just in-frame clones and leaves some out. This table holds more than 300,000 clones, around 16% found once. This clone was counted between two and nine times. The TCR originated in a woman aged 18-30 years in good health. Material for sequencing was naive CD4+ T cells from blood.

The CDR3 here is CASSLRDRGVFGETQYF. CDR3 DNA: TGCGCCAGCAGCTTAAGGGACAGGGGAGTTTTCGGAGAGACCCAGTACTTC. The chain combines TRBV5-1 with TRBJ2-5; TRBD1 matches at 10 bases. The CDR3 totals 17 residues. The germline gives CDR1 SGHRS, CDR2 YFSETQ. J was trimmed by 4 bases and V by 2 bases; bases with no gene match: 11.